A selection of T cell receptor beta chains follows, all from one sample in a study of CD8 T cells in Susac syndrome. TCRdb fed the immunoSEQ multiplex PCR reads into MiXCR, producing one record per CDR3 protein. The table lists about 76,000 distinct CDR3 sequences, 93% of them singletons, with less than 0.6% in the top ten. The sample was CD8+ T cells from PBMCs. These receptors came from a human donor with Susac syndrome. Each CDR3 is given with its conserved first and last residue. The order of the fields is V gene, D gene, J gene, clone size, CDR3 DNA, CDR3 protein. D genes are given only for firm matches. Part of the rows lack a size; the others show once, few, many or a class for expanded clones.

>TRBV5-1|-|TRBJ1-1|-
TGCGCCAGCAGCTTGGACATATTGAACACTGAAGCTTTCTTT
CASSLDILNTEAFF
>TRBV7-9|TRBD1|TRBJ1-5|-
TGTGCCAGCAGCCAAGACAGGGGGATTCAGCCCCAGCATTTT
CASSQDRGIQPQHF
>TRBV7-9|-|TRBJ2-1|-
TGTGCCAGCAGCGCCCGGGTCGGTAGCTCCTACAATGAGCAGTTCTTC
CASSARVGSSYNEQFF
>TRBV9|-|TRBJ2-7|-
TGTGCCAGCAGCGTAGGGACAACGGACGAGCAGTACTTC
CASSVGTTDEQYF
>TRBV10-3|TRBD2|TRBJ2-7|-
TGTGCCATCAGGGAGTTAGCGGGGGGGCTCACCGAGCAGTACTTC
CAIRELAGGLTEQYF
>TRBV30|-|TRBJ2-7|-
TGTGCCTGGAGTGTACGGTCAGGAGCCTACGAGCAGTACTTC
CAWSVRSGAYEQYF
>TRBV20-1|-|TRBJ1-5|-
TGCAGTGCTAGTACCTACGGGGGGGGGCTGACAAATCAGCCCCAGCATTTT
CSASTYGGGLTNQPQHF
>TRBV4-3|TRBD1|TRBJ2-2|-
TGCGCCAGCAGCCCGAGGGGGACAGGGCTGACCGGGGAGCTGTTTTTT
CASSPRGTGLTGELFF
>TRBV27|TRBD2|TRBJ2-2|-
TGTGCCAGCAGTTTAGTGGGTAGCGGGATCGGGGAGCTGTTTTTT
CASSLVGSGIGELFF
>TRBV6-6|-|TRBJ1-2|-
TGTGCCAGCAGTGTCGACGGCGGCGGCTACACCTTC
CASSVDGGGYTF
>TRBV18|-|TRBJ2-1|-
TGTGCCAGCTCACCACCGGCCGGAGGGGACGAGCAGTTCTTC
CASSPPAGGDEQFF
>TRBV24-1|-|TRBJ2-5|-
TGTGCCACCAGTGATCCCGGCTCGGAGACCCAGTACTTC
CATSDPGSETQYF
>TRBV6-2/TRBV6-3|-|TRBJ2-7|-
TGTGCCAGCAGTTATCATCGGGACGCGAGCTCCTACGAGCAGTACTTC
CASSYHRDASSYEQYF
>TRBV5-6|-|TRBJ2-7|-
TGTGCCAGCAGCTTGTGGGGACGGCAATCCTACGAGCAGTACTTC
CASSLWGRQSYEQYF
>TRBV5-4|-|TRBJ1-1|-
TGTGCCAGCAGCCCGGTGGGGGGGAACACTGAAGCTTTCTTT
CASSPVGGNTEAFF
>TRBV24-1|-|TRBJ2-7|-
TGTGCCACCAGTGATTCGGCAGGGATATCCTCCTACGAGCAGTACTTC
CATSDSAGISSYEQYF
>TRBV28|-|TRBJ2-5|-
TGTGCCAGCAGTTTTTCACCGGGACATTCGGTAGAGACCCAGTACTTC
CASSFSPGHSVETQYF
>TRBV27|TRBD1|TRBJ1-2|-
TGTGCCAGCAGACTTATCCCGGACAGGGGACAGGGCTACACCTTC
CASRLIPDRGQGYTF
>TRBV28|-|TRBJ2-2|-
TGTGCCAGCAGTTCTACAAAGCTAAACACCGGGGAGCTGTTTTTT
CASSSTKLNTGELFF
>TRBV12-3/TRBV12-4|-|TRBJ1-1|-
TGTGCCAGCAGCTCCCGCCGCGAGCTGAACACTGAAGCTTTCTTT
CASSSRRELNTEAFF
>TRBV28|-|TRBJ2-3|-
TGTGCCAGTGAATCACAGCGCAGTACGCAGTATTTT
CASESQRSTQYF
>TRBV20-1|-|TRBJ2-7|once
TGCAGTGCACACGAGAGGCCGGGTCTGTTGGACGAGCAGTACTTC
CSAHERPGLLDEQYF
>TRBV7-6|TRBD1|TRBJ2-1|-
TGTGCCAGCAGCCCTCGGACAGGGGGCGATGAGCAGTTCTTC
CASSPRTGGDEQFF
>TRBV11-2|-|TRBJ2-5|-
TGTGCCAGCAGCCCGGTCAGGGAGGTCGAGACCCAGTACTTC
CASSPVREVETQYF
>TRBV19|TRBD2|TRBJ2-3|-
TGTGCCAGTAGTACCGGGACTAGCGGTCCCCCCACAGATACGCAGTATTTT
CASSTGTSGPPTDTQYF
>TRBV19|-|TRBJ2-1|-
TGTGCCAGTAGTGCCCAGAGCAATGAGCAGTTCTTC
CASSAQSNEQFF
>TRBV20-1|-|TRBJ2-7|-
TGCAGTGCTAACAGGCCCGGAACCTACGAGCAGTACTTC
CSANRPGTYEQYF
>TRBV6-6|-|TRBJ2-1|-
TGTGCCAGCAGTTACTCGATACTAGACAATGAGCAGTTCTTC
CASSYSILDNEQFF
>TRBV2|-|TRBJ2-5|-
TGTGCCAGCAGTGACGAGACCCAGTACTTC
CASSDETQYF
>TRBV18|-|TRBJ1-5|-
TGTGCCAGCTCACCACAGGGTCCTCCGGATCAGCCCCAGCATTTT
CASSPQGPPDQPQHF
>TRBV30|-|TRBJ1-2|-
TGTGCCTGGGGCCAGGGTGGTTTCCCGCGCTATGGCTACACCTTC
CAWGQGGFPRYGYTF
>TRBV25-1|TRBD1|TRBJ2-7|-
TGTGCCAGCAGCCGGAGCGGGACAGGGGCCTACGAGCAGTACTTC
CASSRSGTGAYEQYF
>TRBV27|-|TRBJ2-7|-
TGTGCCAGCAGTCCAGGAGCTAACTACGAGCAGTACTTC
CASSPGANYEQYF
>TRBV4-2|TRBD1|TRBJ2-1|-
TGTGCCAGCAGCCAAGAAACAGGGGGGTTTTTCAATGAGCAGTTCTTC
CASSQETGGFFNEQFF
>TRBV5-4|-|TRBJ2-3|-
TGTGCCAGCAGCCTCCCCCCTAGCACAGATACGCAGTATTTT
CASSLPPSTDTQYF
>TRBV5-6|TRBD2|TRBJ2-1|-
TGTGCCAGCAGCTTGGGACTAGCGGGAGATTTTGTAGGGGATGAGCAGTTCTTC
CASSLGLAGDFVGDEQFF
>TRBV28|-|TRBJ2-1|-
TGTGCCAGCAGTTCCCGAGCGGAGTACTACAATGAGCAGTTCTTC
CASSSRAEYYNEQFF
>TRBV9|-|TRBJ2-3|-
TGTGCCAGCAGCGTAGCGGGAATGGGCACAGATACGCAGTATTTT
CASSVAGMGTDTQYF
>TRBV7-2|TRBD2|TRBJ2-3|-
TGTGCCAGCAGCTTAGGAAGCGGGAGGAGGGATACGCAGTATTTT
CASSLGSGRRDTQYF
>TRBV28|TRBD2|TRBJ2-1|-
TGTGCCAGCAGTTCCCGCCAGCGGGGGAACAATGAGCAGTTCTTC
CASSSRQRGNNEQFF
>TRBV7-2|-|TRBJ2-6|-
TGTGCCAGCAGCTTAGTCAGCGCCTCTGGGGCCAACGTCCTGACTTTC
CASSLVSASGANVLTF
>TRBV28|-|TRBJ2-7|-
TGTGCCAGCAAACTATTGTCGGGTCGGGGCTACGAGCAGTACTTC
CASKLLSGRGYEQYF
>TRBV6-2/TRBV6-3|-|TRBJ1-5|-
TGTGCCAGCAGTTACAAGGGTTTGGTATTGCCCCAGCATTTT
CASSYKGLVLPQHF
>TRBV19|TRBD2|TRBJ2-7|-
TGTGCCAGTAGCCTAAGGACTAGCGGGAGGTCATACGACCACGAGCAGTACTTC
CASSLRTSGRSYDHEQYF
>TRBV7-9|-|TRBJ1-1|-
TGTGCCAGCAACATCCCCGGGAACACTGAAGCTTTCTTT
CASNIPGNTEAFF
>TRBV7-7|-|TRBJ2-7|few
TGTGCCAGCAGCTCCGGGACCGGCTCCTACGAGCAGTACTTC
CASSSGTGSYEQYF
>TRBV9|-|TRBJ1-3|-
TGTGCCAGCAGCGTAGGGGAGACGGCTACTGGAAACACCATATATTTT
CASSVGETATGNTIYF
>TRBV2|-|TRBJ2-5|-
TGTGCCGGGGTGGTGGGGGAGACCCAGTACTTC
CAGVVGETQYF
>TRBV7-8|-|TRBJ2-6|-
TGTGCCAGCAGCTTAGAGGAGGGGGCGCCCTCTGGGGCCAACGTCCTGACTTTC
CASSLEEGAPSGANVLTF
>TRBV13|-|TRBJ1-6|-
TGTGCCAGCAGCACCCCACCAGGGGAGCCCATTGATTCACCCCTCCACTTT
CASSTPPGEPIDSPLHF